The 12 T cell receptor beta chains presented below share a single source sample, sequenced in a study of T cells in Graves' hyperthyroidism and ophthalmopathy. TCR beta CDR3 sequences were amplified from RNA transcripts. A first-round RT-PCR of the TCR CDR3 used the HTBI primer set. TCRdb reprocessed the multiplex PCR reads with MiXCR, giving one entry per CDR3 protein. The sample records fewer than 600,000 distinct CDR3 sequences, around 14% being singletons. Sequenced material: blood. These receptors were collected from a woman between 18 and 30 years old with Graves' hyperthyroidism.

This clonotype was observed a few times. The chain joins TRBV6-2 or TRBV6-3 to TRBJ1-2; unclear D gene. The germline V and J ends were trimmed by 4 bases and 7 bases, with 13 bases remaining between them. This CDR3 is 13 amino acids long. From germline, CDR1 is MNHEY and CDR2 SVGEGT. The CDR3 is CASSLALGGGYTF. CDR3 sequence (DNA): TGTGCCAGCAGTTTGGCGTTGGGAGGTGGCTACACCTTC.

This clonotype was recorded at least ten times. The chain employs TRBV7-3 and TRBJ2-3, with 8 nucleotides matching TRBD2. CDR1 and CDR2 from the germline V gene are SGHTA and FQGTGA. The CDR3 has 15 amino acids. Germline trimming cut 3 bases from V and 3 bases from J; bases unmatched to any gene: 5. The CDR3 region has the DNA TGTGCCAGCAGCTTTAGCGGGGTTCGTACAGATACGCAGTATTTT. Protein product: CASSFSGVRTDTQYF.

Only a few counts were recorded for this clonotype. The CDR3 is CASSSFFSSAGELFF. For the CDR3, the DNA is TGTGCCAGCAGTTCCTTCTTCAGTTCTGCCGGGGAGCTGTTTTTT. The V call is TRBV25-1, the J call TRBJ2-2; D is unresolved. This CDR3 contains 15 residues. Trimming pared 5 bases from V and 6 bases from J, leaving 16 bases between. Germline CDR1 is MGHDK and CDR2 is SYGVNS.

In its sample, this clonotype was seen many times. The chain uses TRBV7-9 and TRBJ2-7; TRBD2 matches 15 bases. V gave up 10 bases and J gave up 5 bases; unmatched junction bases: 9. CDR1 is SEHNR, CDR2 FQNEAQ, per germline (reference sequence). The CDR3 runs 15 residues. CDR3 residues: CATGTSGRISDEQYF. The CDR3 DNA is TGTGCCACCGGGACTAGCGGGAGGATTAGCGACGAGCAGTACTTC.

This clonotype was counted many times. The V gene is TRBV5-8, the J gene TRBJ2-7, with D perhaps TRBD1 (6 bases). Trimming shortened V by 4 bases and J by 3 bases, and 17 bases separated the two germline ends. This CDR3 has 15 residues. Germline CDR1 SGHTS, CDR2 YDEGEE. Here the CDR3 reads CASSRGQVQGYEQYF. The CDR3 DNA reads as TGTGCCAGCAGCAGGGGACAAGTACAGGGCTACGAGCAGTACTTC.

This chain uses TRBV5-1 with TRBJ2-7; D may be TRBD1 (6 bases). The CDR3 runs 13 residues. Germline CDR1 reads SGHRS; CDR2 reads YFSETQ. V lost 4 bases and J 7 bases, leaving 15 bases between the germline ends. CDR3 nucleotides: TGCGCCAGCAGCCCGGGACATTGGATTGAGCAGTACTTC. Encoded protein: CASSPGHWIEQYF.

The V call is TRBV28, the J call TRBJ2-7; D is perhaps TRBD1 (5 bases). The CDR3 is made up of 14 amino acids. The germline V and J ends were trimmed by 1 base and 5 bases, with 12 bases remaining between them. Germline CDR1 is MDHEN and CDR2 is SYDVKM. CDR3 amino acids: CASSLFQGKDEQYF. As DNA, the CDR3 is TGTGCCAGCAGTTTATTCCAGGGTAAGGACGAGCAGTACTTC.

This clonotype was observed many times. The chain carries TRBV29-1 and TRBJ1-1, with TRBD1 matching 7 bases. This CDR3 contains 12 residues. The V and J ends lost 7 bases and 6 bases, in that order; junction bases with no gene match: 8. In germline, CDR1 is SQVTM, CDR2 ANQGSEA. The CDR3: CSAGQVLPEAFF. The CDR3 DNA follows: TGCAGCGCTGGACAGGTTCTCCCTGAAGCTTTCTTT.

In its sample, this clonotype was seen many times. Here the CDR3 reads CASSRPGQGADTQYF. As DNA, the CDR3 is TGTGCCAGCAGCAGACCGGGACAGGGAGCCGATACGCAGTATTTT. V gene TRBV12-3 or TRBV12-4 combines with J gene TRBJ2-3; 9 nucleotides match TRBD1. V trimming: 6 bases; J trimming: 6 bases; junction bases outside the gene matches: 10. The CDR3 extends over 15 amino acids.

The table lists this clonotype with many counts. J is TRBJ1-1 and V is TRBV4-1; D remains ambiguous. Germline V lookup: CDR1 MGHRA, CDR2 YSYEKL. This CDR3 has 13 amino acids. V shed 4 bases and J shed 11 bases, with 17 bases lying between them. The CDR3 DNA reads as TGCGCCAGCAGCCTGAAGGGAAATAGTTTGGCTTTCTTT. Its protein product is CASSLKGNSLAFF.

This rearrangement joins TRBV6-1 to TRBJ1-3; D is unresolved. The CDR3 runs to 15 residues. Between the trimmed V and J ends, which lost 7 bases and 3 bases, there was a span of 16 bases. The V gene's germline CDR1 is MNHNS and CDR2 SASEGT. The CDR3 DNA sequence: TGTGCCAGCACCGAAGATGGAGGGTTTGGAAACACCATATATTTT. This sequence encodes CASTEDGGFGNTIYF.

This clonotype was recorded many times. The gene calls are TRBV15 and TRBJ1-2, with 8 bases identical to TRBD1. Looked up from germline, CDR1 is LNHNV and CDR2 is YYDKDF (reference sequence). This CDR3 has 13 amino acids. Losses at the gene ends were 3 bases for V and 4 bases for J; bases not matched to a gene: 1. The CDR3 is CATSRDRVYGYTF. The CDR3, as DNA: TGTGCCACCAGCAGGGACAGGGTCTATGGCTACACCTTC.